This T cell receptor beta chain was sequenced in a study of CXCR3-negative and CXCR3-positive naive CD8 T cells. The CDR3 is 15 amino acids. Study findings and constraints: Against CXCR3-negative naive cells, CXCR3-positive naive cells showed more hydrophobic TRB CDR3s.

The libraries of TRB cDNA were prepared using 5' RACE with UMI labels. TCRdb reanalyzed the 5' RACE reads and collapses them to one entry per CDR3 protein, without DNA. Recorded for this sample: about 89,000 distinct CDR3 sequences. About this clonotype itself: No antigen is known for it.

What was sequenced was naive CXCR3+ CD8+ T cells from blood. Subset reported: CD45RO-CCR7+CD27+CD95- naive CD8+ T cells expressing CXCR3 (TNR3+). The sequence came from a human donor in good health. Some clones in this sample may be carry-over from other donors' samples. The chain employs TRBV12-3 or TRBV12-4 and TRBJ2-2; TCRdb picks TRBD1, but there is no DNA to check that call. The CDR3 loop reads CASSLIQGVTGELFF.